Below are 16 T cell receptor beta chains sequenced from a single sample in a study of blood T cell repertoires in COVID-19. Here immunoSEQ multiplex PCR was the method, and the copy in TCRdb shows in-frame clones only, minus some. The sample yields approximately 52,000 clones, around nine tenths seen once. The sample comprised peripheral blood. These receptors all come from a man aged 60 to 69 with acute or convalescent COVID-19.

This rearrangement joins TRBV5-1 to TRBJ2-1, with D tentatively TRBD2 (6 bases). The V end was cut by 3 bases, the J end by 8 bases, with 18 bases between. The CDR3 is 15 residues long. The V gene's germline CDR1 is SGHRS and CDR2 YFSETQ. In DNA form, the CDR3 reads TGCGCCAGCAGCTCCGGGCAGGGAGGCATGTATGAGCAGTTCTTC. Translation gives CASSSGQGGMYEQFF.

For this clone: The junction departs from germline at one end; a sequencing error may be responsible. This chain links TRBV10-3 with TRBJ1-2; 9 nucleotides line up with TRBD1. CDR3 size: 15 residues. CDR1 and CDR2 (germline): ENHRY, SYGVKD. This CDR3 reads CASGGGQGANYVYTF. For the CDR3, the DNA is TGTGCCAGCGGAGGGGGACAGGGCGCTAACTATGTCTACACCTTC.

The chain combines TRBV27 with TRBJ1-3; D gene unclear. From germline, CDR1 is MNHEY and CDR2 SMNVEV (reference sequence). The CDR3 length is 13 residues. V was shortened by 8 bases and J by 7 bases, with 15 bases between the two germline ends. The CDR3, as DNA: TGTGCCAGCTATTCTAGGATCCGGAACACCATATATTTT. Amino acids: CASYSRIRNTIYF.

In DNA, the CDR3 is TGTGCCAGCAGCTTGGGAGGGGGCTTTGGCAATGAGCAGTTCTTC. This codes for CASSLGGGFGNEQFF. The gene calls are TRBV5-4 and TRBJ2-1; 7 bases are shared with TRBD1. Germline CDR1 is SGHNT and CDR2 is YYREEE (reference sequence). J lost 6 bases, V lost 0 bases, and 6 bases had no gene match. There are 15 residues in the CDR3.

This chain uses TRBV24-1 with TRBJ2-1; a possible D gene is TRBD2 (6 bases). Deletions cut 5 bases from V and 4 bases from J, with 11 bases between. Germline V gives CDR1 KGHDR, CDR2 SFDVKD. The CDR3 totals 14 residues. In DNA, the CDR3 is TGTGCCACCAGTGGACACAGCGGGTACAATGAGCAGTTCTTC. Protein sequence: CATSGHSGYNEQFF.

V is TRBV5-6 and J is TRBJ2-4; 10 bases fit TRBD1. V was pared by 4 bases and J by 3 bases, with 4 bases of the junction left unmatched. In germline, CDR1 is SGHDT, CDR2 YYEEEE. The CDR3 runs to 15 residues. The CDR3 region is CASSGGQGNKNIQYF. CDR3 sequence (DNA): TGTGCCAGCAGCGGGGGACAGGGGAACAAAAACATTCAGTACTTC. The whole variable domain, filled in from reference TRBV5-6 and TRBJ2-4, reads DAGVTQSPTHLIKTRGQQVTLRCSPKSGHDTVSWYQQALGQGPQFIFQYYEEEERQRGNFPDRFSGHQFPNYSSELNVNALLLGDSALYLCASSGGQGNKNIQYFGAGTRLSVL.

The rearrangement joins TRBV9 to TRBJ2-1; D uncertain. This CDR3 comprises 12 residues. Germline V gives CDR1 SGDLS, CDR2 YYNGEE. The V end lost 3 bases, the J end lost 1 base, and 2 bases lay between the germline ends. As DNA, the CDR3 is TGTGCCAGCAGCGCGTCCTACAATGAGCAGTTCTTC. Encoded protein: CASSASYNEQFF. The full variable domain, in which reference TRBV9 and TRBJ2-1 provide the parts outside the CDR3, is DSGVTQTPKHLITATGQRVTLRCSPRSGDLSVYWYQQSLDQGLQFLIQYYNGEERAKGNILERFSAQQFPDLHSELNLSSLELGDSALYFCASSASYNEQFFGPGTRLTVL.

This chain connects TRBV29-1 to TRBJ2-1, with TRBD2 as a possible D gene (5 bases). V lost 0 bases to trimming and J lost 8 bases, with 17 bases between them. The length of the CDR3 is 15 residues. The V gene's germline CDR1 is SQVTM and CDR2 ANQGSEA. The CDR3 spells CSVEDGLAVADEQFF. The CDR3 DNA is TGCAGCGTTGAAGACGGCCTAGCCGTGGCGGATGAGCAGTTCTTC.

The V call is TRBV6-5, the J call TRBJ2-7; 16 bases match TRBD2. This CDR3 region has 15 residues. Germline V gene lookup returns CDR1 MNHEY and CDR2 SVGAGI. J was trimmed by 11 bases and V by 6 bases; bases with no gene match: 10. As DNA, the CDR3 is TGTGCCAGCAGGGATGGGACTAGCGGGAGGGTCCCAGAGTACTTC. This encodes CASRDGTSGRVPEYF.

The genes are TRBV4-2 and TRBJ2-2; D is possibly TRBD2 (6 bases). V shed 1 base and J shed 2 bases, with 11 bases lying between them. Per germline, CDR1 LGHNA and CDR2 YNFKEQ. This CDR3 contains 16 residues. Here the CDR3 reads CASSQGAGLNTGELFF. CDR3 nucleotides: TGTGCCAGCAGCCAAGGGGCGGGGCTCAACACCGGGGAGCTGTTTTTT.

The V call is TRBV11-3, the J call TRBJ1-3, with a possible D match to TRBD1 (5 bases). The CDR3 totals 16 residues. The V and J ends lost 2 bases and 0 bases respectively, with 11 bases between them. Germline CDR1 and CDR2: SGHNT and YENEEA. The CDR3 DNA reads as TGTGCCAGCAGCTTAAAGGGACTTCTCTCTGGAAACACCATATATTTT. It codes for CASSLKGLLSGNTIYF.

This clone was seen only once. V and J are TRBV12-5 and TRBJ2-1, with 7 bases matching TRBD1. Trimming cost V 6 bases and J 8 bases; bases outside gene matches: 13. From germline, CDR1 is LGHNT and CDR2 FRNRAP. This CDR3 spans 15 amino acids. CDR3 region: CASGQPDRVGDEQFF. The CDR3 DNA follows: TGTGCTAGTGGACAACCAGACAGGGTTGGAGATGAGCAGTTCTTC.

This chain uses TRBV5-1 with TRBJ2-7; 8 nucleotides line up with TRBD2. Unmatched junction bases numbered 14, after V lost 0 bases and J lost 12 bases. Germline V gene sequence: CDR1 SGHRS, CDR2 YFSETQ. The CDR3 runs to 15 residues. CDR3 sequence: CASSLAQGLVGPPYF. For the CDR3, the DNA is TGCGCCAGCAGCTTGGCACAGGGACTAGTAGGCCCGCCGTACTTC.

The table lists this clone with a count of one. The V call is TRBV19, the J call TRBJ1-2, with D maybe TRBD1 (6 bases). The V end lost 7 bases, the J end lost 6 bases, and 21 bases lay between the germline ends. Germline CDR1 LNHDA, CDR2 SQIVND (reference sequence). This CDR3 region has 15 residues. In nucleotides, the CDR3 is TGTGCCAGTAATAACCGGGCGGCAGGGGCCAATGGCTACACCTTC. Protein sequence: CASNNRAAGANGYTF.

In DNA, the CDR3 is TGTGCCAGTAGTAGAACAGGGGAGAGCTCCTACGAGCAGTACTTC. It translates to CASSRTGESSYEQYF. The chain carries TRBV19 and TRBJ2-7; 7 nucleotides agree with TRBD1. V was pared by 4 bases and J by 0 bases, with 6 bases of the junction left unmatched. CDR1 is LNHDA, CDR2 SQIVND, per germline (reference sequence). CDR3 length: 15 amino acids.

The chain has TRBV28 and TRBJ2-3; 10 nucleotides line up with TRBD1. Looked up from germline, CDR1 is MDHEN and CDR2 is SYDVKM. V trimming: 5 bases; J trimming: 9 bases; junction bases outside the gene matches: 20. The CDR3 sequence is 18 residues long. CDR3 in amino acids: CASSTFPTGGQRTMTQYF. The CDR3 DNA is TGTGCCAGCAGTACCTTCCCGACAGGGGGCCAGCGCACTATGACGCAGTATTTT. Full variable domain (outside the CDR3, taken from reference TRBV28 and TRBJ2-3): DVKVTQSSRYLVKRTGEKVFLECVQDMDHENMFWYRQDPGLGLRLIYFSYDVKMKEKGDIPEGYSVSREKKERFSLILESASTNQTSMYLCASSTFPTGGQRTMTQYFGPGTRLTVL.